Listed below are T cell receptor beta chains from one sample, sequenced in a study of CD8 T cells in Susac syndrome. TCRdb fed the immunoSEQ multiplex PCR reads into MiXCR, producing one record per CDR3 protein. The sample shows 110,000 or so distinct CDR3 sequences, roughly 90% of them seen only once. Sequencing was performed on CD8+ T cells from PBMCs. These receptor sequences come from a human donor in good health. The CDR3 runs from the conserved cysteine through the conserved F or W. The D gene is left open where the match is weak. Only some rows state a clone size, as once, few, many or a class for expanded clones.

>NA|NA|TRBJ2-7|TRBV20-1
CSARVVVSYEQYF
TGCAGTGCTAGAGTGGTAGTTTCTTACGAGCAGTACTTC
>NA|NA|TRBJ2-7|TRBV3-1
CASSHFMERSYEQYF
TGTGCCAGCAGCCACTTCATGGAGCGGAGCTACGAGCAGTACTTC
>NA|NA|TRBJ1-6|TRBV10-3
CAISLAPISPLHF
TGTGCCATCAGCTTAGCCCCCATTTCACCCCTCCACTTT
>once|NA|TRBJ1-5|TRBV20-1
CSAADNDSNQPQHF
TGCAGTGCTGCGGACAACGATAGCAATCAGCCCCAGCATTTT
>NA|TRBD1|TRBJ1-2|TRBV19
CASSINRGTAYGYTF
TGTGCCAGTAGTATCAACAGGGGAACGGCGTATGGCTACACCTTC
>NA|NA|TRBJ2-6|TRBV5-4
CASSSSSGANVLTF
TGTGCCAGCAGCTCAAGCTCTGGGGCCAACGTCCTGACTTTC
>NA|TRBD1|TRBJ1-5|TRBV6-2/TRBV6-3
CASSSAGQGSNQPQHF
TGTGCCAGCAGTTCCGCGGGACAGGGGAGCAATCAGCCCCAGCATTTT
>NA|NA|TRBJ2-7|TRBV7-2
CASSPTGGALYEQYF
TGTGCCAGCAGCCCGACCGGGGGAGCCCTCTACGAGCAGTACTTC
>NA|TRBD1|TRBJ2-1|TRBV27
CASSSGTGYNEQFF
TGTGCCAGCAGTTCCGGGACAGGATACAATGAGCAGTTCTTC
>NA|NA|TRBJ2-7|TRBV10-3
CAISGSGSNPDEQYF
TGTGCCATCAGTGGTTCCGGGTCCAATCCGGACGAGCAGTACTTC
>few|NA|TRBJ1-1|TRBV19
CASSKNTEAFF
TGTGCCAGTAGTAAGAACACTGAAGCTTTCTTT
>NA|TRBD2|TRBJ2-3|TRBV20-1
CSASNLAGGTDTQYF
TGCAGTGCTAGCAATCTAGCGGGGGGCACAGATACGCAGTATTTT
>NA|TRBD2|TRBJ2-2|TRBV3-1
CASSPAGTSVITGGLFF
TGTGCCAGCAGCCCCGCAGGGACTAGCGTTATAACCGGGGGGCTGTTTTTT
>NA|NA|TRBJ2-3|TRBV6-2/TRBV6-3
CASSLGLTADHTDTQYF
TGTGCCAGCAGCCTTGGACTCACCGCGGACCACACAGATACGCAGTATTTT
>NA|NA|TRBJ1-1|TRBV5-6
CASSLGALRWAEAFF
TGTGCCAGCAGCTTGGGGGCCCTAAGATGGGCTGAAGCTTTCTTT
>NA|TRBD1|TRBJ2-5|TRBV2
CASSGQGFGFNGETQYF
TGTGCCAGCAGTGGACAGGGTTTCGGATTTAACGGAGAGACCCAGTACTTC
>NA|TRBD1|TRBJ1-4|TRBV7-9
CASSWTGAREKLFF
TGTGCCAGCAGCTGGACAGGGGCGCGAGAAAAACTGTTTTTT
>NA|NA|TRBJ2-5|TRBV2
CASRPGVQETQYF
TGTGCCAGCAGGCCCGGGGTCCAAGAGACCCAGTACTTC
>NA|NA|TRBJ2-3|TRBV19
CASNGLGTDTQYF
TGTGCCAGCAATGGGCTAGGCACAGATACGCAGTATTTT
>NA|NA|TRBJ2-1|TRBV3-1
CASSQEWGETYNEQFF
TGTGCCAGCAGCCAAGAATGGGGGGAGACCTACAATGAGCAGTTCTTC
>NA|NA|TRBJ1-2|TRBV27
CASSLTSRFRGEIAYGYTF
TGTGCCAGCAGTTTAACGTCGCGTTTCAGGGGAGAAATAGCATATGGCTACACCTTC
>NA|NA|TRBJ1-4|TRBV25-1
CASSDGGREKLFF
TGTGCCAGCAGTGATGGGGGACGGGAAAAACTGTTTTTT
>NA|TRBD1|TRBJ2-1|TRBV6-2/TRBV6-3
CASTHRGYNEQFF
TGTGCCAGCACCCACAGGGGATACAATGAGCAGTTCTTC
>NA|NA|TRBJ2-7|TRBV25-1
CASSGPQGYEQYF
TGTGCCAGCTCCGGGCCCCAGGGATACGAGCAGTACTTC
>NA|NA|TRBJ1-1|TRBV7-2
CASSHPRTEAFF
TGTGCCAGCAGCCACCCACGCACTGAAGCTTTCTTT
>once|TRBD1|TRBJ2-5|TRBV20-1
CSARTTGTGWQETQYF
TGCAGTGCTAGAACAACCGGGACAGGGTGGCAAGAGACCCAGTACTTC
>NA|NA|TRBJ2-2|TRBV2
CASSERGTGELFF
TGTGCCAGCAGTGAAAGGGGCACCGGGGAGCTGTTTTTT
>NA|TRBD1|TRBJ2-2|TRBV5-1
CASSLGTGPHKLLF
TGCGCCAGCAGCCTCGGGACAGGGCCGCACAAGCTGCTTTTT
>NA|TRBD1|TRBJ1-2|TRBV6-2/TRBV6-3
CASSSQGSGYGYTF
TGTGCCAGCAGCTCACAGGGGTCTGGTTATGGCTACACCTTC
>once|NA|TRBJ2-5|TRBV6-5
CASQDGGTQYF
TGTGCCTCCCAGGACGGGGGGACCCAGTACTTC
>NA|NA|TRBJ1-6|TRBV20-1
CSARGQENNSPLHF
TGCAGTGCTAGAGGACAGGAGAATAATTCACCCCTCCACTTT
>NA|NA|TRBJ1-1|TRBV27
CASRQNTEAFF
TGTGCCAGCCGACAGAACACTGAAGCTTTCTTT
>NA|NA|TRBJ1-5|TRBV20-1
CSARIGNDRSNQPQHF
TGCAGTGCTAGAATCGGAAACGACAGGAGCAATCAGCCCCAGCATTTT
>NA|NA|TRBJ2-4|TRBV4-3
CASSQDRGVREAIQYF
TGCGCCAGCAGCCAAGACAGGGGAGTGAGGGAGGCCATTCAGTACTTC
>NA|NA|TRBJ1-2|TRBV7-3
CASSVAGGRTNGYTF
TGTGCCAGCAGCGTCGCCGGTGGCAGGACCAATGGCTACACCTTC
>once|TRBD2|TRBJ2-3|TRBV29-1
CSVPIQRGLAGGGTDTQYF
TGCAGCGTGCCCATTCAGCGCGGGCTAGCGGGGGGAGGCACAGATACGCAGTATTTT
>NA|NA|TRBJ2-2|TRBV5-4
CASSRGETGELFF
TGTGCCAGCAGCCGGGGTGAAACCGGGGAGCTGTTTTTT
>NA|TRBD1|TRBJ2-3|TRBV3-1
CASRRSTGGKEDTQYF
TGTGCCAGCAGGAGATCGACAGGGGGCAAAGAAGATACGCAGTATTTT
>NA|TRBD2|TRBJ2-1|TRBV11-2
CANSPMLAGVSNEQFF
TGTGCCAACAGCCCAATGCTAGCGGGAGTTTCCAATGAGCAGTTCTTC
>NA|TRBD2|TRBJ2-7|TRBV20-1
CSASKPGGHTVSEQYF
TGCAGTGCTTCTAAACCGGGGGGGCACACCGTAAGCGAGCAGTACTTC
>NA|TRBD1|TRBJ2-5|TRBV5-1
CASSPLGTGVETQYF
TGCGCCAGCAGCCCCCTTGGGACAGGCGTGGAGACCCAGTACTTC
>NA|NA|TRBJ2-7|TRBV20-1
CSARDNRVREQYF
TGCAGTGCTAGAGACAACAGGGTGCGCGAGCAGTACTTC
>NA|NA|TRBJ2-3|TRBV20-1
CSARGDWQGSDTQYF
TGCAGTGCTAGGGGAGACTGGCAGGGGTCAGATACGCAGTATTTT
>NA|TRBD1|TRBJ2-3|TRBV5-5
CASSTVTGATDTQYF
TGTGCCAGCAGCACCGTGACAGGGGCCACAGATACGCAGTATTTT
>few|NA|TRBJ2-7|TRBV25-1
CASSAPGTDEQYF
TGTGCCAGCAGTGCCCCCGGGACGGACGAGCAGTACTTC
>NA|NA|TRBJ2-7|TRBV19
CASSIGPSEPPYEQYF
TGTGCCAGTAGTATAGGGCCTAGCGAACCGCCCTACGAGCAGTACTTC
>NA|NA|TRBJ2-3|TRBV7-3
CASKLGGVTDTQYF
TGTGCCAGCAAGTTAGGGGGGGTTACAGATACGCAGTATTTT
>NA|TRBD2|TRBJ2-3|TRBV9
CASSFGGELSTDTQYF
TGTGCCAGCAGCTTCGGGGGGGAACTTAGCACAGATACGCAGTATTTT
>NA|TRBD1|TRBJ1-2|TRBV5-1
CASSEDRGVRGYTF
TGCGCCAGCAGCGAGGACAGGGGGGTCCGCGGCTACACCTTC
>NA|TRBD1|TRBJ2-1|TRBV29-1
CSVNPGQGLGRQFF
TGCAGCGTCAACCCCGGACAGGGGTTAGGTCGGCAGTTCTTC
>NA|NA|TRBJ2-3|TRBV7-2
CASSLQLGVDTQYF
TGTGCCAGCAGCTTGCAGTTGGGGGTAGATACGCAGTATTTT
>NA|TRBD1|TRBJ2-3|TRBV27
CASSRTGPDTQYF
TGTGCCAGCAGCCGGACAGGGCCAGATACGCAGTATTTT
>NA|TRBD2|TRBJ2-3|TRBV5-1
CASSLAVAGIDTQYF
TGCGCCAGCAGCTTGGCCGTAGCGGGGATAGATACGCAGTATTTT
>NA|TRBD2|TRBJ2-4|TRBV7-9
CASSLNLAGAKNIQYF
TGTGCCAGCAGCTTAAACCTAGCGGGAGCCAAAAACATTCAGTACTTC
>NA|NA|TRBJ2-1|TRBV5-1
CASSLGTSSNEQFF
TGCGCCAGCAGCCTAGGGACTTCCTCCAATGAGCAGTTCTTC
>NA|TRBD2|TRBJ2-1|TRBV3-1
CASSQDGGREGNEQFF
TGTGCCAGCAGCCAAGACGGAGGGCGGGAGGGCAATGAGCAGTTCTTC
>NA|NA|TRBJ2-7|TRBV15
CATSPVDRTYEQYF
TGTGCCACCAGCCCCGTTGACAGAACCTACGAGCAGTACTTC